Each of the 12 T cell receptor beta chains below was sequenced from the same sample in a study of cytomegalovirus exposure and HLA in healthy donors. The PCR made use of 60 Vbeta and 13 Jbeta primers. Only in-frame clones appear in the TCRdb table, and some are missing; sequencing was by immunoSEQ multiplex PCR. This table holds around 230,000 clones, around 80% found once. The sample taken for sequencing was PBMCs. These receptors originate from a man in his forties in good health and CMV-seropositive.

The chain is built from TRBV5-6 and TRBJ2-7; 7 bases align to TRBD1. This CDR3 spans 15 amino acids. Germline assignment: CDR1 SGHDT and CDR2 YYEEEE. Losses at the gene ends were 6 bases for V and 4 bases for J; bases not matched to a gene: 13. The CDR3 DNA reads TGTGCCAGCACCCCGGCGACAGGGCCTATGTACGAGCAGTACTTC. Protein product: CASTPATGPMYEQYF.

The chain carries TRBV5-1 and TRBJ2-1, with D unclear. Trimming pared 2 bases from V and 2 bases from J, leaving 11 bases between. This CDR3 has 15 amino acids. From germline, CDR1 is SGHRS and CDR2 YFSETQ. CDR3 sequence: CASSLSGRPYNEQFF. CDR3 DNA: TGCGCCAGCAGCTTATCTGGCAGGCCCTACAATGAGCAGTTCTTC.

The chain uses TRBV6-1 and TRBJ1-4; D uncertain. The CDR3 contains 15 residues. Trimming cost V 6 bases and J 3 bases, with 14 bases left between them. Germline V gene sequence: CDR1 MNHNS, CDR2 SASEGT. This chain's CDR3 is CASRVLESSNEKLFF. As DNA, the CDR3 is TGTGCCAGCAGGGTACTTGAGTCATCTAATGAAAAACTGTTTTTT.

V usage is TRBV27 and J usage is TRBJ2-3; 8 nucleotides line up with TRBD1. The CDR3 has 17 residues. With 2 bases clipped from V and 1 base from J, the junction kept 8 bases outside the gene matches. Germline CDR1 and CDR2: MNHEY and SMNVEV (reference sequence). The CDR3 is CASSLKPGTGRTDTQYF. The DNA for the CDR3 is TGTGCCAGCAGTTTAAAACCCGGGACAGGTCGCACAGATACGCAGTATTTT.

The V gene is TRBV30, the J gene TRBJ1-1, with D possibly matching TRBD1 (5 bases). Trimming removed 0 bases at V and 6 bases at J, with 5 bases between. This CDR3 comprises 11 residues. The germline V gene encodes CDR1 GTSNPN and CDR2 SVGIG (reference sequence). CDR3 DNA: TGTGCCTGGAGTGTACAGGCTGAAGCTTTCTTT. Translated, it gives CAWSVQAEAFF.

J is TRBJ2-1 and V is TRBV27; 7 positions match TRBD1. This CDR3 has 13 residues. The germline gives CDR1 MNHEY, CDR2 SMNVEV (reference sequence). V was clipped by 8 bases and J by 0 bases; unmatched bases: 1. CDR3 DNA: TGTGCCAGCCGGGACAGCTCCTACAATGAGCAGTTCTTC. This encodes CASRDSSYNEQFF.

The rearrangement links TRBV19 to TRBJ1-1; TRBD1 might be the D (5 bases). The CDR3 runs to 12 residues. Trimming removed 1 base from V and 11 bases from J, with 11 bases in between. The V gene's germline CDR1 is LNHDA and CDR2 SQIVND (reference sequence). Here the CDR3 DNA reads TGTGCCAGTAGTATAGGGCGGGGGACGGCTTTCTTT. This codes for CASSIGRGTAFF.

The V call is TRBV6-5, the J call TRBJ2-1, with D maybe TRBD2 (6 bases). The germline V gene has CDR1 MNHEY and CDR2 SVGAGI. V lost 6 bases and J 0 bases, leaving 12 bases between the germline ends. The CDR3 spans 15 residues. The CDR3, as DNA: TGTGCCAGCAGGTTAGCGGAAAGCTCCTACAATGAGCAGTTCTTC. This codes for CASRLAESSYNEQFF.

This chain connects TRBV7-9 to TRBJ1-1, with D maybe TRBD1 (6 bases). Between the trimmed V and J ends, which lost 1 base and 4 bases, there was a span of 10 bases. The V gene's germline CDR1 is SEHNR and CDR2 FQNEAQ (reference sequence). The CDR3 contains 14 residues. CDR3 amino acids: CASSLEWTVTEAFF. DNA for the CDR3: TGTGCCAGCAGCTTAGAGTGGACAGTCACTGAAGCTTTCTTT.

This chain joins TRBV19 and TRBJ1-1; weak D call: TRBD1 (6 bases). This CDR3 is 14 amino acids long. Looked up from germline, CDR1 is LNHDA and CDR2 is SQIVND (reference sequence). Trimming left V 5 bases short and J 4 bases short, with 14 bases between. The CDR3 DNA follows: TGTGCCAGTAGTTACAGGGTTCGGGGCACTGAAGCTTTCTTT. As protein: CASSYRVRGTEAFF.

The CDR3 sequence: CASSLVSGAGETQYF. The DNA for the CDR3 is TGTGCCAGCAGCTTGGTCTCTGGGGCTGGGGAGACCCAGTACTTC. The gene calls are TRBV7-2 and TRBJ2-5; TRBD1 is a possible D gene (5 bases). Looked up from germline, CDR1 is SGHTA and CDR2 is FQGNSA. Deletions cut 3 bases from V and 5 bases from J, with 16 bases between. This CDR3 has 15 amino acids. The full variable domain, rest sourced from reference TRBV7-2 and TRBJ2-5, is GAGVSQSPSNKVTEKGKDVELRCDPISGHTALYWYRQSLGQGLEFLIYFQGNSAPDKSGLPSDRFSAERTGGSVSTLTIQRTQQEDSAVYLCASSLVSGAGETQYFGPGTRLLVL.

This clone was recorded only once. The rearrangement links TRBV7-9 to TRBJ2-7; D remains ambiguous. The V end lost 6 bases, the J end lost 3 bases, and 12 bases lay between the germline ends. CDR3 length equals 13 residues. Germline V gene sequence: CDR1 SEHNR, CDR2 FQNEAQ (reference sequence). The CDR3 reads CASSRAADYEQYV. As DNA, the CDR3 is TGTGCCAGCAGTCGGGCGGCGGACTACGAGCAGTACGTC.